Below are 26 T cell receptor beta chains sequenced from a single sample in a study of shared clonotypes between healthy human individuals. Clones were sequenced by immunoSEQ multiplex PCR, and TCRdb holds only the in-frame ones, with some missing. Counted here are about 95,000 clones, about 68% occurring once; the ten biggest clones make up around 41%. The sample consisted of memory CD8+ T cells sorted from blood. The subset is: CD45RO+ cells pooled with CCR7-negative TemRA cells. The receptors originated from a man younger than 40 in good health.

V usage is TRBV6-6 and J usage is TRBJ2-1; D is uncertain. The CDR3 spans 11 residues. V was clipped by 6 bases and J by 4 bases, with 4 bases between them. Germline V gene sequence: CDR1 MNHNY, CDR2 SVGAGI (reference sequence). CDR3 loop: CASSQYNEQFF. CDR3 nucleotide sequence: TGTGCCAGCAGCCAATACAATGAGCAGTTCTTC.

The CDR3 region is CASSLGSVASTDTQYF. DNA for the CDR3: TGCGCCAGCAGCCTCGGGAGTGTGGCTAGCACAGATACGCAGTATTTT. The J gene is TRBJ2-3, the V gene TRBV10-2; D is perhaps TRBD2 (6 bases). Per germline, CDR1 WSHSY and CDR2 SAAADI. Trimming removed 6 bases at V and 0 bases at J, with 16 bases between. The CDR3 contains 16 residues.

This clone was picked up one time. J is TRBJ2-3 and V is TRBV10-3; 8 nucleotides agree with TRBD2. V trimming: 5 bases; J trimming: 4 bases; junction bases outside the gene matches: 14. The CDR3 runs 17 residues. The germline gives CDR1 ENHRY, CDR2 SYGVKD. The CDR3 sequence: CAISYEGYGRAPDTQYF. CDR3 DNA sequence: TGTGCCATCAGTTACGAAGGGTACGGGAGGGCCCCAGATACGCAGTATTTT.

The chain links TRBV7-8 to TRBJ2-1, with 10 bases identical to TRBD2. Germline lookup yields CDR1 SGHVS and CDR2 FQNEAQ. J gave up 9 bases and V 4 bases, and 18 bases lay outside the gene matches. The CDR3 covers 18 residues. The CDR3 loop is CASSSPPSGSTSRGEQFF. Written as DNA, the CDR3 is TGTGCCAGCAGCTCCCCCCCTAGCGGGAGTACGAGTCGCGGTGAGCAGTTCTTC. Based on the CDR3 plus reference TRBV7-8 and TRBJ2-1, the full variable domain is GAGVSQSPRYKVAKRGQDVALRCDPISGHVSLFWYQQALGQGPEFLTYFQNEAQLDKSGLPSDRFFAERPEGSVSTLKIQRTQQEDSAVYLCASSSPPSGSTSRGEQFFGPGTRLTVL.

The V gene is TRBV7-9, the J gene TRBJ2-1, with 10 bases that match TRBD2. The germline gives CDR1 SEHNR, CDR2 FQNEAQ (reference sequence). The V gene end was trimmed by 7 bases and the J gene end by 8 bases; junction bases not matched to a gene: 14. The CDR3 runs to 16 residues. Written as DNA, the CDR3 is TGTGCCAGCACCGAACCCCCGGGACTAGCGTCATATGAGCAGTTCTTC. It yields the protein CASTEPPGLASYEQFF.

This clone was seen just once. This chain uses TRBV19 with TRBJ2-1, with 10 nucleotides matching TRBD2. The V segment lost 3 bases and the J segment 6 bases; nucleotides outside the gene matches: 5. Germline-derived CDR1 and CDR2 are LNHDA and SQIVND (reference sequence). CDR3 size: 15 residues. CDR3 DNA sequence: TGTGCCAGTAGTATTTGGACTAGCGGACCCAATGAGCAGTTCTTC. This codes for CASSIWTSGPNEQFF. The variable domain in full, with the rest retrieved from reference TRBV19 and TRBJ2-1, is DGGITQSPKYLFRKEGQNVTLSCEQNLNHDAMYWYRQDPGQGLRLIYYSQIVNDFQKGDIAEGYSVSREKKESFPLTVTSAQKNPTAFYLCASSIWTSGPNEQFFGPGTRLTVL.

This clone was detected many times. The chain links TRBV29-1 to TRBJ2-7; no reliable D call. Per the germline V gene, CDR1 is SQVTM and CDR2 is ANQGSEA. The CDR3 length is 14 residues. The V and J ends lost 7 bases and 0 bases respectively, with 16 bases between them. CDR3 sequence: CSALTTASSYEQYF. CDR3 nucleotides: TGCAGCGCCCTTACAACTGCAAGCTCCTACGAGCAGTACTTC.

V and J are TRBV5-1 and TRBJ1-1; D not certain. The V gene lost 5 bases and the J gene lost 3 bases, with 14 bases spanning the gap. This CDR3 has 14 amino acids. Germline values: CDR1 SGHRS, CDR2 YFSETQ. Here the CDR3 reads CASSRSSGYTEAFF. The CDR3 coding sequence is TGCGCCAGCAGTAGGTCGAGTGGGTACACTGAAGCTTTCTTT.

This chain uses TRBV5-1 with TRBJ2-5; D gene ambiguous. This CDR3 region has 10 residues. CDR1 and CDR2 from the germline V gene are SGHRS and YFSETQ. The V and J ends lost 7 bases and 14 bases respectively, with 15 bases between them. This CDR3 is CASLGSAPYF. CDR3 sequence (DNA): TGCGCCAGCTTAGGGTCAGCACCCTACTTC.

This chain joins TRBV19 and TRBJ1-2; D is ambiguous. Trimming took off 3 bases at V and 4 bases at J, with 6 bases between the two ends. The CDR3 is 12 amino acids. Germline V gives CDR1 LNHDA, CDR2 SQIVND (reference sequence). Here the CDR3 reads CASSISVYGYTF. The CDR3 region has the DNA TGTGCCAGTAGTATCTCGGTCTATGGCTACACCTTC.

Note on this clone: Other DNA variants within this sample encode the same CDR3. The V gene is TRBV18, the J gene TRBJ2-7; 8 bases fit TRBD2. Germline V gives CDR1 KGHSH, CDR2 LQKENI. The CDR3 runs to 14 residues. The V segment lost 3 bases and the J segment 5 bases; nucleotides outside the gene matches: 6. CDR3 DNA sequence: TGTGCCAGCTCACCGAGTAGCGGGAACCACGAGCAGTACTTC. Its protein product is CASSPSSGNHEQYF.

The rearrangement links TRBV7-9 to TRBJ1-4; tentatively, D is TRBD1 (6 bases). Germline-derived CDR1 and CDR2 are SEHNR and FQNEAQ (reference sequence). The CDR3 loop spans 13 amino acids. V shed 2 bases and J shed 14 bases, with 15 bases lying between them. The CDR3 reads CASSLPGARALFF. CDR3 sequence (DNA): TGTGCCAGCAGCTTACCGGGGGCCCGAGCTCTGTTTTTT.

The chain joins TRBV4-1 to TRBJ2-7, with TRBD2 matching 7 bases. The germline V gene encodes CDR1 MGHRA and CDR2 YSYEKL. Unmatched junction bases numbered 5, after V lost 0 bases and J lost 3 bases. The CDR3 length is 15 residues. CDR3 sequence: CASSQEWTRVYEQYF. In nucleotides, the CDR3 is TGCGCCAGCAGCCAAGAGTGGACTAGGGTCTACGAGCAGTACTTC.

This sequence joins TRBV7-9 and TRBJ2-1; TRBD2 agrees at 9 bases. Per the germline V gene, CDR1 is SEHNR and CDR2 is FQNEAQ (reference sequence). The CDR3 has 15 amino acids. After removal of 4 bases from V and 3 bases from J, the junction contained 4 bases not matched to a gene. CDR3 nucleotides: TGTGCCAGCAGCTGGGCTAGCGGGAACTACAATGAGCAGTTCTTC. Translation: CASSWASGNYNEQFF.

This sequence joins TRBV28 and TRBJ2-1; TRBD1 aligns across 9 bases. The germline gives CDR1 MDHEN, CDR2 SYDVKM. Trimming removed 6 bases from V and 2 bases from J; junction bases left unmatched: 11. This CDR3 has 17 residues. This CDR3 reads CASSPISGQGAYNEQFF. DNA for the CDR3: TGTGCCAGCAGCCCAATATCGGGACAGGGTGCCTACAATGAGCAGTTCTTC.

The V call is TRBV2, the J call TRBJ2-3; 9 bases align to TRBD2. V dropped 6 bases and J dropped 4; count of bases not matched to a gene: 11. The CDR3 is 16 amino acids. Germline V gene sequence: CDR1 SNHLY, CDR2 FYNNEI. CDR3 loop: CASRPSSGMGADTQYF. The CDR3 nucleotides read TGTGCCAGCAGGCCCTCTAGCGGGATGGGGGCAGATACGCAGTATTTT.

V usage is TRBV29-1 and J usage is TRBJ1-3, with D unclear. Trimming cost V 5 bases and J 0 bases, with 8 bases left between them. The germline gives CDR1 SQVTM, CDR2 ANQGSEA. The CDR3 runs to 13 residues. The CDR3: CSVWGLSGNTIYF. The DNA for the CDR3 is TGCAGCGTTTGGGGTCTCTCTGGAAACACCATATATTTT.

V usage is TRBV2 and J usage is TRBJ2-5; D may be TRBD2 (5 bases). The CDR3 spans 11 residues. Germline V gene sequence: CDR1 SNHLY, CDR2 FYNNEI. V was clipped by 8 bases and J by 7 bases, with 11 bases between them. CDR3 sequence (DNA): TGTGCCAGCTCCTCCGGAGGGACCCAGTACTTC. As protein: CASSSGGTQYF. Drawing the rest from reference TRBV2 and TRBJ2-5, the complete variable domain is EPEVTQTPSHQVTQMGQEVILRCVPISNHLYFYWYRQILGQKVEFLVSFYNNEISEKSEIFDDQFSVERPDGSNFTLKIRSTKLEDSAMYFCASSSGGTQYFGPGTRLLVL.

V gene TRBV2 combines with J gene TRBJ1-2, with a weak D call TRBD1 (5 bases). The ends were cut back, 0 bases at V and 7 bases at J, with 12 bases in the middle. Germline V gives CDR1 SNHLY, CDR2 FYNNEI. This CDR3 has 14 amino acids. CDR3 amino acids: CASSEAQGGIGYTF. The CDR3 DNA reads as TGTGCCAGCAGTGAAGCGCAGGGCGGAATTGGCTACACCTTC.

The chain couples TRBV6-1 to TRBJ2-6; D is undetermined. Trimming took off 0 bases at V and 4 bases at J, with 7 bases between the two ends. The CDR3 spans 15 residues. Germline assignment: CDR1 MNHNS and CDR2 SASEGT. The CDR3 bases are TGTGCCAGCAGTGAAGCTTTCTCCGGGGCCAACGTCCTGACTTTC. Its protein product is CASSEAFSGANVLTF.

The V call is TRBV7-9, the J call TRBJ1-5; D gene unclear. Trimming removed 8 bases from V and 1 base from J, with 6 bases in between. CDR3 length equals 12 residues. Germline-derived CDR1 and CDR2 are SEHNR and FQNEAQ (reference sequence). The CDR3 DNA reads TGTGCCAGCCAAGGGAGCAATCAGCCCCAGCATTTT. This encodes CASQGSNQPQHF.

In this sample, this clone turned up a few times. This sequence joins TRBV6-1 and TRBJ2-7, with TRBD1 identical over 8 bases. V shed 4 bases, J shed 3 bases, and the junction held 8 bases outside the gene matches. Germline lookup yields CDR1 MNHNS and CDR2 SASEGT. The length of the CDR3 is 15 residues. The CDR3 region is CASSAGGGSFYEQYF. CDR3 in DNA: TGTGCCAGCAGTGCAGGGGGCGGCTCGTTCTACGAGCAGTACTTC.

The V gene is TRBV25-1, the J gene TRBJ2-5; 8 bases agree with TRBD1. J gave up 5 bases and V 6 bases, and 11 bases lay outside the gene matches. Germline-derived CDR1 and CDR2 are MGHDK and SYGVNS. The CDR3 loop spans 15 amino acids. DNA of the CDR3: TGTGCCAGCAGAACCACCGGGACAGGAGGGGAGACCCAGTACTTC. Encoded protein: CASRTTGTGGETQYF. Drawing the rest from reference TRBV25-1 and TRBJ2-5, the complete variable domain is EADIYQTPRYLVIGTGKKITLECSQTMGHDKMYWYQQDPGMELHLIHYSYGVNSTEKGDLSSESTVSRIRTEHFPLTLESARPSHTSQYLCASRTTGTGGETQYFGPGTRLLVL.

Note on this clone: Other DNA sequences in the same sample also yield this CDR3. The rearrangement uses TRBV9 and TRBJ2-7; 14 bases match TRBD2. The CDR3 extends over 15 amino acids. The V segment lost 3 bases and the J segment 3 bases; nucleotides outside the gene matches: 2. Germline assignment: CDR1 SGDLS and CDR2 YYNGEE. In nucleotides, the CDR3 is TGTGCCAGCAGCGCCGGGACTAGCGGGAGCTACGAGCAGTACTTC. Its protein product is CASSAGTSGSYEQYF.

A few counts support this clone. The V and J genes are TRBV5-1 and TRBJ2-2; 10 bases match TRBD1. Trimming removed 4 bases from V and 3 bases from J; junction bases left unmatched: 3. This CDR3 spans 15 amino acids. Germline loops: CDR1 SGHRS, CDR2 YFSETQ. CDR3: CASSGGQGDTGELFF. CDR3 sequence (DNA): TGCGCCAGCAGCGGCGGACAGGGGGACACCGGGGAGCTGTTTTTT.

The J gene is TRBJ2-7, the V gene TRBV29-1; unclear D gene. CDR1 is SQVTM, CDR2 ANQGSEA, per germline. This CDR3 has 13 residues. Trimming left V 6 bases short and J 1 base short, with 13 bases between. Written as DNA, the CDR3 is TGCAGCGTCCGTTCCCCCCCTTCCTACGAGCAGTACTTC. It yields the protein CSVRSPPSYEQYF.